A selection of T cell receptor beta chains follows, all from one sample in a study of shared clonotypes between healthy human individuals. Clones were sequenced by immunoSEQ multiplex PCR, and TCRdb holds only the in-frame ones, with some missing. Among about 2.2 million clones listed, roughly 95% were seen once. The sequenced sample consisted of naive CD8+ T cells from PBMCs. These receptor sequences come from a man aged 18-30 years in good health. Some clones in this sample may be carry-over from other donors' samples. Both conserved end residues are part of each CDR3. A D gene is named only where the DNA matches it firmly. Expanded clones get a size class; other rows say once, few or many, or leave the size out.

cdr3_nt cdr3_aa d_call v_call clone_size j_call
TGTGCCAGCAGCCAGGACTACGCCTCCTACAATGAGCAGTTCTTC CASSQDYASYNEQFF - TRBV7-9 - TRBJ2-1
TGCGCCAGCGGGGGGGTCTGGGACACCGGGGAGCTGTTTTTT CASGGVWDTGELFF TRBD2 TRBV23-1 few TRBJ2-2
TGCAGCGCTCGGGCTAGCGGGAATGAGCAGTTCTTC CSARASGNEQFF TRBD2 TRBV29-1 - TRBJ2-1
TGTGCCAGCAGACAAAGCGGGAGGGGGTACAGGAATGAGCAGTTCTTC CASRQSGRGYRNEQFF TRBD2 TRBV27 - TRBJ2-1
TGTGCCAGCAGCGTCACCGGGACAGGTTCCTACGAGCAGTACTTC CASSVTGTGSYEQYF TRBD1 TRBV9 once TRBJ2-7
TGTGCCAGCAGTTTAGCGTCATCCACTTTAGGCTACACCTTC CASSLASSTLGYTF - TRBV27 - TRBJ1-2
TGTGCCAGCAGTGAAATGAGGGCGAGGAATCAGCCCCAGCATTTT CASSEMRARNQPQHF - TRBV2 - TRBJ1-5
TGTGCCAGCAGCGATAGCGGAATCTCCTACAATGAGCAGTTCTTC CASSDSGISYNEQFF - TRBV9 - TRBJ2-1
TGCGCCAGCAGTCACCCCAGCGGTTCGGTAACAGATACGCAGTATTTT CASSHPSGSVTDTQYF - TRBV23-1 once TRBJ2-3
TGTGCCAGCAGAAAAGGGACAGACAACTACAATGAGCAGTTCTTC CASRKGTDNYNEQFF TRBD1 TRBV28 - TRBJ2-1
TGTGCCAGCAGTTTCACAAGGGACATCCTCCACCCCAATCAGCCCCAGCATTTT CASSFTRDILHPNQPQHF - TRBV28 - TRBJ1-5
TGTGCCATCAGCCCCACAGGGGGTCTAAACAATGAGCAGTTCTTC CAISPTGGLNNEQFF TRBD1 TRBV10-3 once TRBJ2-1
TGTGCCAGCAGCTTAGCGCGGGGTCACAATGAGCAGTTCTTC CASSLARGHNEQFF - TRBV7-8 once TRBJ2-1
TGTGCCAGCACGGCACTAGATCCAACGCACACAGATACGCAGTATTTT CASTALDPTHTDTQYF - TRBV25-1 few TRBJ2-3
TGTGCCAGCAGCTTACGCGACAGTAACCCCTATGGCTACACCTTC CASSLRDSNPYGYTF - TRBV7-9 - TRBJ1-2
TGTGCCAGCAGTTCATGGACAGGGGGTTCCTACGAGCAGTACTTC CASSSWTGGSYEQYF TRBD1 TRBV27 once TRBJ2-7
TGTGCCACCAGCAGAGTAAAGGGATATCAGCCCCAGCATTTT CATSRVKGYQPQHF - TRBV15 - TRBJ1-5
TGTGCCAGCAGCTTATCTGCTACCAGTATCCAGGAGACCCAGTACTTC CASSLSATSIQETQYF - TRBV11-1 - TRBJ2-5
TGCAGTGCTAGTTCGGGGGCAGCTTTCTTT CSASSGAAFF - TRBV20-1 - TRBJ1-1
TGTGCCAGCAGCTTCGTCAGCTCCTACAATGAGCAGTTCTTC CASSFVSSYNEQFF - TRBV28 - TRBJ2-1
TGTGCCAGCAGTTCGGGGAAACTCGGTGGTGGAAACACCATATATTTT CASSSGKLGGGNTIYF - TRBV27 - TRBJ1-3
TGTGCCAGCAGCGTAGCTCTGGCAGGATACACCGGGGAGCTGTTTTTT CASSVALAGYTGELFF - TRBV9 few TRBJ2-2
TGTGCCAGCAGCGAATACGGGACTTCCGGCAATGAGCAGTTCTTC CASSEYGTSGNEQFF - TRBV7-8 - TRBJ2-1
TGTGCCAGCACCAACATAATACTTGGCGGGGAGCTGTTTTTT CASTNIILGGELFF - TRBV7-2 - TRBJ2-2
TGTGCCACCAGCAGAGATCTCACTAGCGGGGCTGCAGATACGCAGTATTTT CATSRDLTSGAADTQYF TRBD2 TRBV15 - TRBJ2-3
TGTGCCAGCAGCTTAGGGGCGTCCTATAATTCACCCCTCCACTTT CASSLGASYNSPLHF - TRBV7-8 - TRBJ1-6
TGTGCCAGCAGCTCCTTACAGGGTACGAGCTCCTACAATGAGCAGTTCTTC CASSSLQGTSSYNEQFF - TRBV7-9 - TRBJ2-1
TGTGCCAGCAGTCCCACCGGGGCAGGGGAGCTGTTTTTT CASSPTGAGELFF - TRBV27 - TRBJ2-2
TGTGCCAGTAGTATGCGGCTATTATCCCCAGATACGCAGTATTTT CASSMRLLSPDTQYF - TRBV19 - TRBJ2-3
TGCGCCAGCAGCCCCTCCTTGAGTCCCCCTAAGGAAAAACTGTTTTTT CASSPSLSPPKEKLFF - TRBV5-1 - TRBJ1-4
TGTGCCAGCAGCCCAGCTACAACAGGAACCAAAGAGACCCAGTACTTC CASSPATTGTKETQYF - TRBV11-2 - TRBJ2-5
TGTGCCAGCAGCTTGGGTCGCGAAGTAGAGACCCAGTACTTC CASSLGREVETQYF - TRBV5-4 once TRBJ2-5
TGTGCCAGCAGCACGGGGACAGGGAGTCTTTACGAGCAGTACTTC CASSTGTGSLYEQYF TRBD1 TRBV5-4 - TRBJ2-7
TGTGCCAGCAGCACCCGACAGGGGCTCCCTGAAGCTTTCTTT CASSTRQGLPEAFF TRBD1 TRBV7-2 - TRBJ1-1
TGTGCCAGCAGCTTTGAAGCTTTCTTT CASSFEAFF - TRBV7-2 - TRBJ1-1
TGTGCCAGCAGCTTAAGGACAGGGGGCGTAGGCGGTGGCTACACCTTC CASSLRTGGVGGGYTF TRBD1 TRBV7-8 - TRBJ1-2
TGTGCCAGCAGTGAAGCGGTGGGATGGAGGGTTACCACTGAAGCTTTCTTT CASSEAVGWRVTTEAFF - TRBV6-1 - TRBJ1-1
TGTGCCAGCAGCGTAGGCGACTCGTACTCCTACGAGCAGTACTTC CASSVGDSYSYEQYF - TRBV9 - TRBJ2-7
TGTGCCTGGAGGGACAGGGGATGGAACACTGAAGCTTTCTTT CAWRDRGWNTEAFF TRBD1 TRBV30 few TRBJ1-1
TGTGCCAGCAGCCCCACCAGACTAGCGAGACACAATGAGCAGTTCTTC CASSPTRLARHNEQFF TRBD2 TRBV9 - TRBJ2-1
TGTGCCAGCAGCCCTCGGACTAGCGGAAACACCGGGGAGCTGTTTTTT CASSPRTSGNTGELFF TRBD2 TRBV7-3 - TRBJ2-2
TGTGCCAGTAGTACCCCCTCCCAGGGGACTTTCTACGAGCAGTACTTC CASSTPSQGTFYEQYF - TRBV19 once TRBJ2-7
TGCGCCAGCAGCGCCATGACTGGGGATGGGCAGTTCTTC CASSAMTGDGQFF - TRBV5-1 - TRBJ2-1